This entry concerns a single TCR delta chain. A far larger clone is only one base removed, so a read error is likely. This same CDR3 is encoded by further DNA sequences in the sample. Vgamma9/Vdelta2+ and Vdelta2-negative gammadelta T cells were flow-sorted from PBMC for bulk sequencing. The sample comes from a study of γδ T cells in repeated Plasmodium falciparum infection. TCRdb fed the multiplex PCR reads to CATT. This table has 45,000 to 60,000 delta-chain clones, 1.9% appearing once. The germline CDR1 and CDR2 sequences are TSWWSYY and QGS. This CDR3 region has 20 residues. The sequenced sample consisted of gamma-delta T cells from blood. The source of this sequence is a pool of human donors (malaria-infected and uninfected, not separated). V and J are TRDV1 and TRDJ1; TRDD3 agrees at 10 bases. The J gene is not listed in TCRdb, so it was assigned here from a DNA match to germline. Here the CDR3 DNA reads TGTGCTCTTGGGGAACTAGTCTTCTGGAACTACTGGGGGATCCCCGACAAACTCATCTTT. Translation: CALGELVFWNYWGIPDKLIF.